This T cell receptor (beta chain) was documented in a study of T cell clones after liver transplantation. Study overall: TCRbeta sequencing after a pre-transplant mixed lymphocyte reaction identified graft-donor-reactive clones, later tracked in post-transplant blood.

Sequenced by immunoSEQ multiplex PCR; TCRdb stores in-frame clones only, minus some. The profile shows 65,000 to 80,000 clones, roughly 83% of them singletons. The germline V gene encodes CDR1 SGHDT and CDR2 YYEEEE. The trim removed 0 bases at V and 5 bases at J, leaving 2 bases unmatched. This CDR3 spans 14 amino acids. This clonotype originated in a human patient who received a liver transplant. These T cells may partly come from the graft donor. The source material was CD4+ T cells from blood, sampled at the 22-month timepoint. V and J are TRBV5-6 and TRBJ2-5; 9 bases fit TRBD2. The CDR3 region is CASSLGLAVETQYF. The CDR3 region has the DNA TGTGCCAGCAGCTTGGGACTAGCGGTGGAGACCCAGTACTTC.